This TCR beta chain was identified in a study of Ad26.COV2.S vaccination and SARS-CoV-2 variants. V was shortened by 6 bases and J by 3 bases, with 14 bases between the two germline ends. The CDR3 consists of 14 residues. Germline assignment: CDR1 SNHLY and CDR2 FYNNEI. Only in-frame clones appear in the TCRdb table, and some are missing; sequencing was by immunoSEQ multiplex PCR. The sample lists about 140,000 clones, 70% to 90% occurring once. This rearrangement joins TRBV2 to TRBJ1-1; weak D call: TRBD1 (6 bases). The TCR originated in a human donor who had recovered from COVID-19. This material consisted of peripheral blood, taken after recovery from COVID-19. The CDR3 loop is CASRGGSRDTEAFF. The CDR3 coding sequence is TGTGCCAGCAGAGGGGGGAGTAGGGACACTGAAGCTTTCTTT.